This TCR beta chain stems from a study of shared clonotypes between healthy human individuals. This CDR3 is 13 amino acids long. Unmatched junction bases numbered 2, after V lost 5 bases and J lost 6 bases. Germline V gene data show CDR1 as SGHTA and CDR2 as FQGNSA. Sequencing used immunoSEQ multiplex PCR; TCRdb keeps in-frame clones, though not all of them. The table records under 1,100,000 clones, about 75% of them present only once. Both subsets, CD45RA+ naive and CD45RA-negative memory, were split from the CD4+ cells. This sequence was found in a young man in good health. Sequencing was carried out using memory CD4+ T cells sorted from blood. Regarding subset: CD45RA-negative fraction. The chain links TRBV7-2 to TRBJ1-1; 11 bases are a match to TRBD1. CDR3 protein: CASSRDRGSEAFF. The CDR3 nucleotides are TGTGCCAGCAGCCGGGACAGGGGGTCTGAAGCTTTCTTT.